The rows below give T cell receptor beta chains drawn from one sample of a study of T cell repertoires in cytomegalovirus infection. TCRdb passed the reads through MiXCR, listing each CDR3 protein once. The data show around 530,000 distinct CDR3 sequences, with more than 20% seen just once and less than 15% held by the top ten. The sequenced material came from PBMCs. All receptors come from a human donor in good health (CMV status not recorded). Some clones in this sample may be carry-over from other donors' samples. CDR3s include the opening cysteine and the closing phenylalanine or tryptophan. D genes are given only for firm matches. Some rows have no size entry. The others give once, few or many, or a class for an expanded clone.

v_call	d_call	j_call	clone_size	cdr3_aa	cdr3_nt
TRBV27	-	TRBJ1-1	-	CASHLYENTEAFF	TGTGCCAGCCACCTCTACGAGAACACTGAAGCTTTCTTT
TRBV19	TRBD1	TRBJ1-6	few	CASREGQGSSPLHF	TGTGCCAGTAGAGAGGGACAGGGAAGTTCACCCCTCCACTTT
TRBV7-6	TRBD2	TRBJ2-3	few	CASSSLGLAGGANTQYF	TGTGCCAGCAGCTCCCTGGGACTAGCGGGAGGGGCAAATACGCAGTATTTT
TRBV7-2	TRBD1	TRBJ1-5	few	CASSTRTGGGQPQHF	TGTGCCAGCAGCACCCGGACAGGGGGGGGTCAGCCCCAGCATTTT
TRBV20-1	TRBD2	TRBJ2-1	-	CSASGTSASSYNEQFF	TGCAGTGCTAGTGGGACTAGCGCTAGCTCCTACAATGAGCAGTTCTTC
TRBV6-2/TRBV6-3	-	TRBJ2-3	-	CATSSQANTQYF	TGTGCCACCTCATCACAGGCCAATACGCAGTATTTT
TRBV7-2	-	TRBJ2-6	many	CASSLFPPGANVLTF	TGTGCCAGCAGCTTGTTTCCCCCTGGGGCCAACGTCCTGACTTTC
TRBV2	-	TRBJ2-3	-	CASRGAPDTQYF	TGTGCCAGCCGGGGCGCGCCAGATACGCAGTATTTT
TRBV11-2	-	TRBJ2-2	-	CASSLGLWGENTGELFF	TGTGCCAGCAGCTTAGGCTTGTGGGGGGAGAACACCGGGGAGCTGTTTTTT
TRBV2	-	TRBJ2-6	-	CASGQNSGANVLTF	TGTGCCAGCGGACAGAACTCTGGGGCCAACGTCCTGACTTTC
TRBV18	-	TRBJ2-7	-	CASSQLQGSEQYF	TGTGCCAGCTCACAGTTACAGGGTTCCGAGCAGTACTTC
TRBV7-8	TRBD2	TRBJ2-1	-	CASSLLGLAGDEQFF	TGTGCCAGCAGCTTATTGGGACTAGCTGGGGATGAGCAGTTCTTC
TRBV29-1	TRBD1	TRBJ2-5	-	CSAEADRGRAETQYF	TGCAGCGCCGAAGCGGACAGGGGGCGCGCGGAGACCCAGTACTTC
TRBV7-2	-	TRBJ1-3	few	CASSLVSDIGNTIYF	TGTGCCAGCAGCTTAGTTTCAGACATTGGAAACACCATATATTTT
TRBV7-2	-	TRBJ2-1	few	CASLGDALYNEQFF	TGTGCCAGCCTAGGGGACGCTTTGTACAATGAGCAGTTCTTC
TRBV12-5	-	TRBJ2-1	-	CASGLVLGQRSEQFF	TGTGCTAGTGGTTTGGTTTTAGGACAGCGGAGTGAGCAGTTCTTC
TRBV7-6	-	TRBJ2-1	-	CASSLVDVGYNEQFF	TGTGCCAGCAGCTTAGTTGACGTGGGGTACAATGAGCAGTTCTTC
TRBV28	-	TRBJ1-2	-	CASSLYRGRYGYTF	TGTGCCAGCAGTTTATACCGGGGCCGCTATGGCTACACCTTC
TRBV19	-	TRBJ1-5	-	CASSIEIHNQPQHF	TGTGCCAGTAGTATTGAGATACACAATCAGCCCCAGCATTTT
TRBV14	TRBD1	TRBJ2-5	few	CATGTGRRETQYF	TGTGCCACCGGGACAGGGAGACGGGAGACCCAGTACTTC
TRBV4-3	TRBD2	TRBJ2-1	few	CASSQGSSGRPINEQFF	TGCGCCAGCAGCCAAGGTTCTAGCGGGCGGCCGATTAATGAGCAGTTCTTC
TRBV28	TRBD1	TRBJ2-3	few	CASSTGTVKPTDTQYF	TGTGCCAGCAGCACCGGGACAGTAAAACCCACAGATACGCAGTATTTT
TRBV19	-	TRBJ2-1	few	CASSLGGGNHEQFF	TGTGCCAGTAGTCTAGGGGGAGGGAACCATGAGCAGTTCTTC
TRBV28	-	TRBJ2-7	-	CATKGGPGEQYF	TGTGCTACTAAGGGGGGCCCTGGTGAGCAGTACTTC
TRBV7-2	TRBD1	TRBJ2-1	many	CASSGDRGSYNEQFF	TGTGCCAGCAGCGGCGACAGGGGGTCCTACAATGAGCAGTTCTTC
TRBV27	-	TRBJ2-5	few	CASRNLQETQYF	TGTGCCAGCCGGAACCTCCAAGAGACCCAGTACTTC
TRBV12-3/TRBV12-4	-	TRBJ1-1	many	CASSYTLQATEAFF	TGTGCCAGCAGTTACACGTTGCAGGCCACTGAAGCTTTCTTT
TRBV6-1	-	TRBJ1-5	few	CASSQDLFSNQPQHF	TGTGCCAGCAGTCAGGACCTCTTTAGCAATCAGCCCCAGCATTTT